This passage covers 28 T cell receptor beta chains from one sample sequenced in a study of T cells in Graves' hyperthyroidism and ophthalmopathy. The investigators amplified TCR beta CDR3 regions from RNA transcripts. The HTBI primer set was used in a first-round RT-PCR of the TCR CDR3. TCRdb processed the multiplex PCR reads anew with MiXCR; each CDR3 protein has one entry. In the table there are roughly 420,000 distinct CDR3 sequences, 15% to 18% of which are singletons. Sequenced: blood. All receptors derive from a young woman with Graves' hyperthyroidism.

About this clonotype itself: This clone may be a read error of a much larger clone one base away. The chain couples TRBV2 to TRBJ1-2, with TRBD1 matching over 7 bases. Per germline, CDR1 SNHLY and CDR2 FYNNEI. The CDR3 is made up of 18 amino acids. The DNA for the CDR3 is TGTGCCAGCAATACCGTAGAGGGGGCCCTACCTCTATGGCTACAATTCTCCTTC. This codes for CASNTVEGALPLWLQFSF.

The rearrangement uses TRBV10-2 and TRBJ2-5; D gene unclear. V dropped 5 bases and J dropped 7 bases, with 11 bases sitting between them. In germline, CDR1 is WSHSY, CDR2 SAAADI. The CDR3 sequence is 12 residues long. CDR3 DNA: TGCGCCAGCAGTTTGTACGAACGGACCCAGTACTTC. Translated, it gives CASSLYERTQYF.

The chain recombines TRBV20-1 with TRBJ2-1; 9 bases map to TRBD2. CDR1 and CDR2 (germline): DFQATT, SNEGSKA (reference sequence). Losses at the gene ends were 1 base for V and 10 bases for J; bases not matched to a gene: 8. This CDR3 spans 14 amino acids. The CDR3 DNA sequence: TGCAGTGCTAGAGGAGCGGGAGGATTGAACGAGCAGTTCTTC. Residues: CSARGAGGLNEQFF.

This clonotype showed up just a few times. The J gene is TRBJ1-4, the V gene TRBV7-9; TRBD1 matches 10 bases. The CDR3 runs to 14 residues. CDR1 and CDR2 from the germline V gene are SEHNR and FQNEAQ (reference sequence). After removal of 3 bases from V and 7 bases from J, the junction contained 2 bases not matched to a gene. CDR3 nucleotide sequence: TGTGCCAGCAGCTTGGGACAGGGGCGTGAAAAACTGTTTTTT. Encoded protein: CASSLGQGREKLFF. The full variable domain, completed using reference TRBV7-9 and TRBJ1-4, is DTGVSQNPRHKITKRGQNVTFRCDPISEHNRLYWYRQTLGQGPEFLTYFQNEAQLEKSRLLSDRFSAERPKGSFSTLEIQRTEQGDSAMYLCASSLGQGREKLFFGSGTQLSVL.

This clonotype was counted a few times. A read error may produce the germline difference seen at one junction end. The genes are TRBV7-7 and TRBJ2-7; a possible D gene is TRBD1 (5 bases). The CDR3 extends over 13 amino acids. Looked up from germline, CDR1 is SSHAT and CDR2 is FNYEAQ (reference sequence). CDR3 protein: CASSKGFTYEQYF. The CDR3 DNA reads as TGTGCTAGCAGCAAGGGGTTTACCTACGAGCAGTACTTC.

CDR3 in amino acids: CASSATGANYGYTF. In nucleotides, the CDR3 is TGTGCCAGCAGCGCGACTGGAGCTAACTATGGCTACACCTTC. The V gene is TRBV9, the J gene TRBJ1-2; D not certain. The germline V and J ends were trimmed by 3 bases and 0 bases, with 9 bases remaining between them. The CDR3 spans 14 residues. Germline lookup yields CDR1 SGDLS and CDR2 YYNGEE.

This chain links TRBV7-2 with TRBJ1-1; TRBD1 matches at 9 bases. The V and J ends lost 3 bases and 2 bases, in that order; junction bases with no gene match: 7. Per the germline V gene, CDR1 is SGHTA and CDR2 is FQGNSA. The CDR3 loop spans 16 amino acids. This chain's CDR3 is CASSFRRDRVNTEAFF. The CDR3, as DNA: TGTGCCAGCAGCTTCAGACGGGACAGGGTAAACACTGAAGCTTTCTTT. Filled out from reference TRBV7-2 and TRBJ1-1, the complete variable domain reads GAGVSQSPSNKVTEKGKDVELRCDPISGHTALYWYRQSLGQGLEFLIYFQGNSAPDKSGLPSDRFSAERTGGSVSTLTIQRTQQEDSAVYLCASSFRRDRVNTEAFFGQGTRLTVV.

The rearrangement joins TRBV29-1 to TRBJ1-1; D might be TRBD1 (5 bases). V gave up 7 bases and J gave up 5 bases, with 17 bases separating them. Per germline, CDR1 SQVTM and CDR2 ANQGSEA. This CDR3 has 13 amino acids. The DNA of the CDR3 is TGCAGCGGGAGGAAGGGGCGCGAGACTGAAGCTTTCTTT. It translates to CSGRKGRETEAFF.

V is TRBV7-9 and J is TRBJ1-5; 10 bases are a match to TRBD1. The germline CDR1 and CDR2 sequences are SEHNR and FQNEAQ (reference sequence). V gave up 3 bases and J gave up 2 bases; unmatched junction bases: 4. The CDR3 runs 16 residues. This chain's CDR3 is CASSFTGTGGNQPQHF. The DNA for the CDR3 is TGTGCCAGCAGCTTCACCGGGACAGGGGGCAATCAGCCCCAGCATTTT.

The chain combines TRBV9 with TRBJ2-3; D call uncertain. This CDR3 has 13 amino acids. Trimming pared 4 bases from V and 5 bases from J, leaving 11 bases between. Germline-derived CDR1 and CDR2 are SGDLS and YYNGEE. The CDR3 reads CASSPRVVDTQYF. The CDR3 nucleotides are TGTGCCAGCAGCCCCCGGGTCGTAGATACGCAGTATTTT.

This clonotype was detected only a few times. This rearrangement joins TRBV19 to TRBJ1-5; D possibly corresponds to TRBD1 (5 bases). Trimming left V 2 bases short and J 2 bases short, with 16 bases between. The V gene's germline CDR1 is LNHDA and CDR2 SQIVND (reference sequence). This CDR3 spans 17 amino acids. CDR3 DNA sequence: TGTGCCAGTAGTATATTTGTCGGGACCCGGGGCAATCAGCCCCAGCATTTT. This gives the protein CASSIFVGTRGNQPQHF.

This clonotype was picked up many times. The rearrangement links TRBV7-2 to TRBJ1-1; 7 nucleotides agree with TRBD1. J lost 4 bases, V lost 1 base, and 9 bases had no gene match. Germline V gene lookup returns CDR1 SGHTA and CDR2 FQGNSA. The CDR3 sequence is 16 residues long. CDR3 bases: TGTGCCAGCAGCTTAGATCGCCAGGGGGGTGTCACTGAAGCTTTCTTT. It yields the protein CASSLDRQGGVTEAFF.

CDR3 DNA sequence: TGCGCCAGCAGCTTGGTAGTCGGCTACGAGCAGTACTTC. Translating gives CASSLVVGYEQYF. The chain is built from TRBV5-1 and TRBJ2-7; the D is unclear. CDR3 length: 13 amino acids. V gave up 0 bases and J gave up 3 bases, with 7 bases separating them. Per the germline V gene, CDR1 is SGHRS and CDR2 is YFSETQ. Combining the CDR3 with reference TRBV5-1 and TRBJ2-7 gives the whole variable domain KAGVTQTPRYLIKTRGQQVTLSCSPISGHRSVSWYQQTPGQGLQFLFEYFSETQRNKGNFPGRFSGRQFSNSRSEMNVSTLELGDSALYLCASSLVVGYEQYFGPGTRLTVT.

V gene TRBV19 combines with J gene TRBJ2-2, with TRBD1 matching over 9 bases. The germline CDR1 and CDR2 sequences are LNHDA and SQIVND (reference sequence). V shed 6 bases and J 6 bases; nucleotides not matched to a gene: 14. The CDR3 extends over 17 amino acids. CDR3 in DNA: TGTGCCAGTAGCGGCCGACCGGGACAGGGTCTCCCCGGGGAGCTGTTTTTT. Its protein is CASSGRPGQGLPGELFF.

The V call is TRBV24-1, the J call TRBJ2-6; 8 nucleotides agree with TRBD1. Per the germline V gene, CDR1 is KGHDR and CDR2 is SFDVKD. J lost 0 bases, V lost 3 bases, and 6 bases had no gene match. The CDR3 contains 18 residues. This chain's CDR3 is CATSDAKTGDSGANVLTF. CDR3 bases: TGTGCCACCAGTGATGCCAAGACAGGGGACTCTGGGGCCAACGTCCTGACTTTC.

The chain combines TRBV7-2 with TRBJ2-1; TRBD2 matches at 11 bases. V lost 5 bases and J lost 0; bases outside the gene matches: 12. This CDR3 is 19 amino acids long. Per the germline V gene, CDR1 is SGHTA and CDR2 is FQGNSA. CDR3 coding DNA: TGTGCCAGCAGCCCTAACCCGATCCTAGCGGGAGGCTCCTACAATGAGCAGTTCTTC. Translating gives CASSPNPILAGGSYNEQFF.

A remark on this clonotype: This may stem from a read error, because a much larger clone lies one nucleotide away. The V call is TRBV12-3 or TRBV12-4, the J call TRBJ1-3, with D possibly being TRBD1 (6 bases). The V end was cut by 4 bases, the J end by 9 bases, with 19 bases between. The CDR3 runs 15 residues. CDR3 DNA: TGTGCCAGCAGTTCCCGGGCAGGGGCCTTTCGCACCATATATTTT. Amino acids: CASSSRAGAFRTIYF.

This clonotype has a count of ten or more. This chain joins TRBV28 and TRBJ1-4; 7 nucleotides agree with TRBD1. CDR3 length equals 15 residues. V shed 7 bases, J shed 7 bases, and the junction held 12 bases outside the gene matches. The germline V gene encodes CDR1 MDHEN and CDR2 SYDVKM. CDR3 DNA sequence: TGTGCCAGCACCAAAAGGGGGCGCGGAATTGAAAAACTGTTTTTT. Translation gives CASTKRGRGIEKLFF.

For this clonotype: The CDR3 does not end in the conserved phenylalanine or tryptophan, so this is likely a read error. The rearrangement joins TRBV11-2 to TRBJ2-1; D unclear. Germline loops: CDR1 SGHAT, CDR2 FQNNGV. This CDR3 contains 15 residues. V was shortened by 4 bases and J by 3 bases, with 13 bases between the two germline ends. The DNA of the CDR3 is TGTGCCAGCAGCTCTTCCCCAAATCTCTACAATGAGCAGTTCTAC. Protein product: CASSSSPNLYNEQFY.

The chain links TRBV19 to TRBJ1-1; TRBD1 might be the D (6 bases). The CDR3 covers 15 residues. Trimming cost V 3 bases and J 6 bases, with 17 bases left between them. CDR1 is LNHDA and CDR2 is SQIVND in the germline V gene (reference sequence). CDR3: CASSIGLAGESEAFF. CDR3 DNA sequence: TGTGCCAGTAGTATCGGGCTGGCAGGGGAGTCTGAAGCTTTCTTT. Together with reference TRBV19 and TRBJ1-1, the CDR3 gives the full variable domain: DGGITQSPKYLFRKEGQNVTLSCEQNLNHDAMYWYRQDPGQGLRLIYYSQIVNDFQKGDIAEGYSVSREKKESFPLTVTSAQKNPTAFYLCASSIGLAGESEAFFGQGTRLTVV.

This clonotype was observed at least ten times. The V call is TRBV20-1, the J call TRBJ1-1; D remains unclear. The CDR3 runs to 13 residues. The germline CDR1 and CDR2 sequences are DFQATT and SNEGSKA (reference sequence). The ends were cut back, 6 bases at V and 4 bases at J, with 15 bases in the middle. DNA for the CDR3: TGCAGTGCCCCAGACCCTTCGGGCACTGAAGCTTTCTTT. Translated, it gives CSAPDPSGTEAFF.

The sample holds a few counts of this clonotype. CDR3 sequence (DNA): TGCAGTGCTAGACCGTCACGGTCAGGGGGTACCGGGGAGCTGTTTTTT. Translated: CSARPSRSGGTGELFF. The rearrangement joins TRBV20-1 to TRBJ2-2; TRBD1 matches 7 bases. The CDR3 sequence is 16 residues long. Trimming took 2 bases from V and 5 from J; bases not matched to a gene: 11. The germline V gene encodes CDR1 DFQATT and CDR2 SNEGSKA (reference sequence).

A remark on this clonotype: A read error may produce the germline difference seen at one junction end. The rearrangement links TRBV4-1 to TRBJ2-2; D assignment may be TRBD1 or TRBD2 (6 bases each). Germline V gene lookup returns CDR1 MGHRA and CDR2 YSYEKL. The length of the CDR3 is 17 residues. The CDR3 spells CVSSQERGDRGTGELFF. CDR3 nucleotide sequence: TGCGTCAGCAGCCAAGAAAGGGGGGACCGGGGGACCGGGGAGCTGTTTTTT.

Points on this clonotype: A clone one base away is much larger, so this may be a read error. The gene calls are TRBV19 and TRBJ1-5; D call uncertain. The V gene's germline CDR1 is LNHDA and CDR2 SQIVND (reference sequence). The CDR3 has 15 residues. In nucleotides, the CDR3 is TGTGCCAGTAGTTCTCGACGGAGTGGAAATCAGCCCCCGCATTTT. Amino acid sequence: CASSSRRSGNQPPHF. The full variable domain, with the rest looked up from reference TRBV19 and TRBJ1-5, is DGGITQSPKYLFRKEGQNVTLSCEQNLNHDAMYWYRQDPGQGLRLIYYSQIVNDFQKGDIAEGYSVSREKKESFPLTVTSAQKNPTAFYLCASSSRRSGNQPPHFGDGTRLSIL.

The V call is TRBV4-3, the J call TRBJ1-1, with 7 bases aligning to TRBD1. J was trimmed by 0 bases and V by 3 bases; bases with no gene match: 7. The CDR3 extends over 16 amino acids. Per the germline V gene, CDR1 is LGHNA and CDR2 is YSLEER. The CDR3 protein is CASSHTYRGLNTEAFF. The CDR3 coding sequence is TGCGCCAGCAGCCATACCTACAGGGGACTGAACACTGAAGCTTTCTTT.

This clonotype was counted many times. The chain is built from TRBV24-1 and TRBJ1-1; 9 positions match TRBD1. CDR1 KGHDR and CDR2 SFDVKD come from the germline V gene. J gave up 6 bases and V 3 bases, and 7 bases lay outside the gene matches. CDR3 size: 15 residues. The DNA for the CDR3 is TGTGCCACCAGTGATGGGACAGGGACCGGATCTGAAGCTTTCTTT. It specifies CATSDGTGTGSEAFF.

This clonotype was recorded at least ten times. This chain connects TRBV2 to TRBJ2-7, with TRBD1 matching over 7 bases. The CDR3 totals 14 residues. Trimming cost V 6 bases and J 3 bases; bases outside gene matches: 8. Germline V lookup: CDR1 SNHLY, CDR2 FYNNEI. The CDR3: CASRVRTGDYEQYF. CDR3 DNA: TGTGCCAGCAGAGTCAGGACAGGCGACTACGAGCAGTACTTC.

This clonotype was detected ten times or more. The V gene is TRBV4-1, the J gene TRBJ1-2, with a weak D call TRBD1 (6 bases). V was cut by 4 bases and J by 8 bases, with 11 bases left in between. CDR1 MGHRA and CDR2 YSYEKL come from the germline V gene. The CDR3 totals 12 residues. CDR3 loop: CASSPIQGGYTF. CDR3 in DNA: TGCGCCAGCAGCCCAATACAGGGCGGCTACACCTTC.